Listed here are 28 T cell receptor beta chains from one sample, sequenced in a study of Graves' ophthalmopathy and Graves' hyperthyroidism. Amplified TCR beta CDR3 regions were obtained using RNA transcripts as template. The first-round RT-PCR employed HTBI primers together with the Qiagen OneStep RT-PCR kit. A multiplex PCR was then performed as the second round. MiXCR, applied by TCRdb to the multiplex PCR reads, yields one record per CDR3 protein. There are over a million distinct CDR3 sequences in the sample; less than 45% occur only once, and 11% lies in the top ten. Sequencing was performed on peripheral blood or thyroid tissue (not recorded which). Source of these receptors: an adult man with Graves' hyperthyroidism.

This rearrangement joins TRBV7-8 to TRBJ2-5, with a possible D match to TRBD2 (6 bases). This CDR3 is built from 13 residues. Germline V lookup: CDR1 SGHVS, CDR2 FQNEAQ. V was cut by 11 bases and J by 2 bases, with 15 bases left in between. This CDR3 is CAAGSGTQETQYF. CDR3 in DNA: TGTGCCGCGGGTAGCGGTACACAAGAGACCCAGTACTTC. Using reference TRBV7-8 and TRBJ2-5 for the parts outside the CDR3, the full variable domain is GAGVSQSPRYKVAKRGQDVALRCDPISGHVSLFWYQQALGQGPEFLTYFQNEAQLDKSGLPSDRFFAERPEGSVSTLKIQRTQQEDSAVYLCAAGSGTQETQYFGPGTRLLVL.

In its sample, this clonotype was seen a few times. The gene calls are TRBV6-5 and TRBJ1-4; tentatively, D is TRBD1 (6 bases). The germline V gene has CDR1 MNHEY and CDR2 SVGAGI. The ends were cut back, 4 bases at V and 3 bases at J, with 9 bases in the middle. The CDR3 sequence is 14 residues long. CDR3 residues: CASSSQGPNEKLFF. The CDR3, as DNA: TGTGCCAGCAGTTCACAGGGCCCTAATGAAAAACTGTTTTTT.

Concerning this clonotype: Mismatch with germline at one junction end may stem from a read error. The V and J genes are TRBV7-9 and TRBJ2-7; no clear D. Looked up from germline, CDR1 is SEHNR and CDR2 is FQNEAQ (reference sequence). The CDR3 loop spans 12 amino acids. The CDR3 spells CASSLDGYGQYF. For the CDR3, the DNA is TGTGCCAGCAGCCTTGACGGCTACGGGCAGTACTTC.

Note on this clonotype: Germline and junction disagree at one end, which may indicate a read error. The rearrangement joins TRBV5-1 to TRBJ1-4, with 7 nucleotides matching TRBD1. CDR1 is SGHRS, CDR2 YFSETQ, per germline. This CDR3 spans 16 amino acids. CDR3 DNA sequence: TGCGCCACAAAACAGGGGAGCTCCGGGGTTGGTGAAAAACCGTTTTTT. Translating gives CATKQGSSGVGEKPFF.

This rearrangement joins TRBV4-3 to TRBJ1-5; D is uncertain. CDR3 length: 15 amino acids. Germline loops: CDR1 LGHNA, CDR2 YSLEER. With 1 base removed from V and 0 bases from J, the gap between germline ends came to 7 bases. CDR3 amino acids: CASSQGMNSNQPQHF. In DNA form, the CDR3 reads TGCGCCAGCAGCCAAGGCATGAATAGCAATCAGCCCCAGCATTTT.

DNA of the CDR3: TGTGCCAGCAGGGGGACCGGGACCGGGCAGGGTGGCTACACCTTC. Its translation: CASRGTGTGQGGYTF. V and J are TRBV10-3 and TRBJ1-2; 7 bases agree with TRBD1. V shed 10 bases and J 7 bases; nucleotides not matched to a gene: 18. CDR1 and CDR2 from the germline V gene are ENHRY and SYGVKD. The CDR3 spans 15 residues.

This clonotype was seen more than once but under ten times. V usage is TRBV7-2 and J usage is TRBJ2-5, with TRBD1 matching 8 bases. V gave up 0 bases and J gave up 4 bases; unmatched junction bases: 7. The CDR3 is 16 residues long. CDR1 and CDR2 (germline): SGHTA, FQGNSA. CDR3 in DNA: TGTGCCAGCAGCTTAGCTGCCGCAACAGGGGGAGAGACCCAGTACTTC. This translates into CASSLAAATGGETQYF.

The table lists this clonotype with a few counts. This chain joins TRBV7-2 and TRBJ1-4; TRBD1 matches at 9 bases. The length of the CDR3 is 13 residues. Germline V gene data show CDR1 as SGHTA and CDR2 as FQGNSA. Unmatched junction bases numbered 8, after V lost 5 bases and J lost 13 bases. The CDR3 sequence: CASSPREDRGLFF. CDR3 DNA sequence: TGTGCCAGCAGCCCTCGCGAGGACAGGGGACTGTTTTTT. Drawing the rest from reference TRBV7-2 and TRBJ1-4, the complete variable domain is GAGVSQSPSNKVTEKGKDVELRCDPISGHTALYWYRQSLGQGLEFLIYFQGNSAPDKSGLPSDRFSAERTGGSVSTLTIQRTQQEDSAVYLCASSPREDRGLFFGSGTQLSVL.

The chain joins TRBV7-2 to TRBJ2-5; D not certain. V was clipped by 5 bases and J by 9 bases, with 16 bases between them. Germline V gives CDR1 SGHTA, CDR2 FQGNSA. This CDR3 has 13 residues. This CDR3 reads CASSPRVGQPQYF. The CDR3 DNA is TGTGCCAGCAGCCCCCGGGTGGGTCAGCCCCAGTACTTC.

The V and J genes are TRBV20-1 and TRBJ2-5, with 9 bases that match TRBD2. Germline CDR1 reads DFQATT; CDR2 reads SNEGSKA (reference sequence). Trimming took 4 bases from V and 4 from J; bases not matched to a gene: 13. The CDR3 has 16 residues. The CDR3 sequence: CSATEGGSGSRETQYF. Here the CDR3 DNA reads TGCAGTGCTACCGAAGGGGGTAGCGGGAGTCGAGAGACCCAGTACTTC.

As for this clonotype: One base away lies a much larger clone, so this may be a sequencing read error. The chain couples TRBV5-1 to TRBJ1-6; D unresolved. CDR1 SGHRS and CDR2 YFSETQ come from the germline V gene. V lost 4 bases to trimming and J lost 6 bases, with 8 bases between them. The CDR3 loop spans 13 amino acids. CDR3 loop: CASSVEGNSPLHF. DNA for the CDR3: TGCGCCAGCAGCGTAGAGGGTAATTCACCCCTCCACTTT.

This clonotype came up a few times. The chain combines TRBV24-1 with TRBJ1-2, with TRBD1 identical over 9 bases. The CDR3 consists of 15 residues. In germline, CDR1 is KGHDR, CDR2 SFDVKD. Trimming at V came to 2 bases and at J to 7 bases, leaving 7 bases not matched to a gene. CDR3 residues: CATSDSTGGRLGYTF. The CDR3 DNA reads TGTGCCACCAGTGATTCAACAGGGGGCCGGCTTGGCTACACCTTC.

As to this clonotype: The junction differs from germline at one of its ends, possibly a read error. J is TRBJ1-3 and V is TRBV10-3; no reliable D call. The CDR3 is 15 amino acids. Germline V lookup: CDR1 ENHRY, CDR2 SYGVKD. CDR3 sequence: CAIRGEVASGNTIYF. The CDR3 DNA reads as TGTGCCATCAGGGGCGAGGTAGCGTCTGGGAACACCATATATTTT.

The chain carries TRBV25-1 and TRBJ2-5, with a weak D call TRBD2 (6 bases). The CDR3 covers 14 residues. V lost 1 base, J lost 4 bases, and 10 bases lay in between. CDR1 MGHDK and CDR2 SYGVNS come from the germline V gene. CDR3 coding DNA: TGTGCCAGCAGTGAATGGGTGGGAGGAGAGACCCAGTACTTC. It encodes CASSEWVGGETQYF.

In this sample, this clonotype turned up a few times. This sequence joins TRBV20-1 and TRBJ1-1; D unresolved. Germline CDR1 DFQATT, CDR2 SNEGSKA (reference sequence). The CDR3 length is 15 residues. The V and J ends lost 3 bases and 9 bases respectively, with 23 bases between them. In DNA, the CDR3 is TGCAGTGCTAGTGAGAGGGAGGCACTCTCCAATAAAGCTTTCTTT. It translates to CSASEREALSNKAFF.

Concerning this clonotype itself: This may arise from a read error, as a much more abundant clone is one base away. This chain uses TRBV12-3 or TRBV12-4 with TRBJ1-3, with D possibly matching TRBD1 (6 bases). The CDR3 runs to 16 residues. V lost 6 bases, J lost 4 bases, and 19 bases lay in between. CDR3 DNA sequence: TGTGCCAGCAGCTTGAGAGATACAGGGTTCGGAAACACCATATATTTT. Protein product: CASSLRDTGFGNTIYF.

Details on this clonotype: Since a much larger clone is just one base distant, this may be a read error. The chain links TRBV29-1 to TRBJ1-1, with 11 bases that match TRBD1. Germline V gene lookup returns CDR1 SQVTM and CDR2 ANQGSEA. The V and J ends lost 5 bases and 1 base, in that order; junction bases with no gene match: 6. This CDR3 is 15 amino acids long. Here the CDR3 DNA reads TGCAGCGTTCCCGGGACAGGGGGTAGGAACACTGAAGCTTTCTTT. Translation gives CSVPGTGGRNTEAFF.

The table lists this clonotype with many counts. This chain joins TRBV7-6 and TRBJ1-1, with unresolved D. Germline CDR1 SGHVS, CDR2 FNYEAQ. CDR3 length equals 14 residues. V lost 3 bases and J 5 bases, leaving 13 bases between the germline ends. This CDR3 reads CASSFVGLGTEAFF. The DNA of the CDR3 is TGTGCCAGCAGCTTCGTCGGGCTGGGAACTGAAGCTTTCTTT.

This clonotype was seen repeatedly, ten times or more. CDR3 sequence: CASSYGVFYGYTF. The DNA for the CDR3 is TGTGCCAGCAGTTACGGGGTGTTCTATGGCTACACCTTC. The chain joins TRBV6-5 to TRBJ1-2; D is unclear. This CDR3 has 13 amino acids. CDR1 MNHEY and CDR2 SVGAGI come from the germline V gene. The V gene lost 2 bases and the J gene lost 4 bases, with 8 bases spanning the gap.

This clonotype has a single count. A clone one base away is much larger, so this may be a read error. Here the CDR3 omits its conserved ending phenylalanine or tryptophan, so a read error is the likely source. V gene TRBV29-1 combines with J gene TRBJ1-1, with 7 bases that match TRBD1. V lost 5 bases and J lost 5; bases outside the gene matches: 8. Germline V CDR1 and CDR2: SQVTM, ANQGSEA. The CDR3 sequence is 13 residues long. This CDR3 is CSVSTGSGTEAFL. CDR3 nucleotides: TGCAGCGTTTCGACAGGGTCGGGGACTGAAGCTTTCCTT.

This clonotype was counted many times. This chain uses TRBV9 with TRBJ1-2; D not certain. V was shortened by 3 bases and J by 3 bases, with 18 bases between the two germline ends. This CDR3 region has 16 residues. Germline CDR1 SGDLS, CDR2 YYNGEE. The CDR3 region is CASSDLGPTEHYGYTF. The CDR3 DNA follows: TGTGCCAGCAGCGACCTCGGACCGACGGAACACTATGGCTACACCTTC.

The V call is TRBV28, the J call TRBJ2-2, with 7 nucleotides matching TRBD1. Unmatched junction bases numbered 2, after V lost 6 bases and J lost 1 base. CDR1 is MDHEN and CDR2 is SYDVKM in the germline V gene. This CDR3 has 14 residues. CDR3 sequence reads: CASRDRLNTGELFF. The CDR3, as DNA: TGTGCCAGCAGGGACAGGCTGAACACCGGGGAGCTGTTTTTT.

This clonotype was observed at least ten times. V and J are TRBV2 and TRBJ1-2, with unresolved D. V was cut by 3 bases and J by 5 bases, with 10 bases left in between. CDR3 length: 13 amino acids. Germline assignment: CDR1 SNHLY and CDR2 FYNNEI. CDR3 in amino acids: CASSEARSYGYTF. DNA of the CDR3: TGTGCCAGCAGTGAGGCGCGAAGTTATGGCTACACCTTC. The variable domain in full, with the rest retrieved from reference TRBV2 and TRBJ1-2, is EPEVTQTPSHQVTQMGQEVILRCVPISNHLYFYWYRQILGQKVEFLVSFYNNEISEKSEIFDDQFSVERPDGSNFTLKIRSTKLEDSAMYFCASSEARSYGYTFGSGTRLTVV.

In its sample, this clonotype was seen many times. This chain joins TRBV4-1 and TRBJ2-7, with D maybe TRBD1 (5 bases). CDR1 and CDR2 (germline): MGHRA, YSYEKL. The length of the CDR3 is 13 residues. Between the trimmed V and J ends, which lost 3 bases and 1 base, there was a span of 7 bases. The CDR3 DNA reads TGCGCCAGCAGCCAGACAGTTTCCTACGAGCAGTACTTC. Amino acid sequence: CASSQTVSYEQYF.

The DNA of the CDR3 is TGCAGCGTCTATACAGGAGGGGGCAAAAACTATGGCTACACCTTC. This codes for CSVYTGGGKNYGYTF. The J gene is TRBJ1-2, the V gene TRBV29-1, with 7 bases fitting TRBD1. CDR3 length: 15 residues. The germline gives CDR1 SQVTM, CDR2 ANQGSEA. Losses at the gene ends were 6 bases for V and 2 bases for J; bases not matched to a gene: 12. Based on the CDR3 plus reference TRBV29-1 and TRBJ1-2, the full variable domain is SAVISQKPSRDICQRGTSLTIQCQVDSQVTMMFWYRQQPGQSLTLIATANQGSEATYESGFVIDKFPISRPNLTFSTLTVSNMSPEDSSIYLCSVYTGGGKNYGYTFGSGTRLTVV.

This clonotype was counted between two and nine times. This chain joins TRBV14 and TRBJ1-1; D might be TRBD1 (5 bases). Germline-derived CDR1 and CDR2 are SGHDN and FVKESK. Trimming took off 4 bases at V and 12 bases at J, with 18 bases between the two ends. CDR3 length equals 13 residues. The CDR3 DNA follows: TGTGCCAGCAGCCGGGGGAGCGGAGCGACGACTTTCTTT. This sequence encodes CASSRGSGATTFF.

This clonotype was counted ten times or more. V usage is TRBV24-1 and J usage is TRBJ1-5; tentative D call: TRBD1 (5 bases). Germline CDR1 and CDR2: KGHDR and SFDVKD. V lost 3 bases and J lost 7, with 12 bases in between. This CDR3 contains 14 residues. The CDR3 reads CATSDARVGQPQHF. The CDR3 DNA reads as TGTGCCACCAGTGATGCCAGGGTGGGCCAGCCCCAGCATTTT.

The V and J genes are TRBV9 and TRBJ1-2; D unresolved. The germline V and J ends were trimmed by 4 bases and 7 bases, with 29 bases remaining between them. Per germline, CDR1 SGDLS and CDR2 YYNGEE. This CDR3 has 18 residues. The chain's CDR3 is CASSQDQAGELERGGYTF. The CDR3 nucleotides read TGTGCCAGCAGCCAAGATCAAGCGGGAGAGTTGGAACGTGGTGGCTACACCTTC.